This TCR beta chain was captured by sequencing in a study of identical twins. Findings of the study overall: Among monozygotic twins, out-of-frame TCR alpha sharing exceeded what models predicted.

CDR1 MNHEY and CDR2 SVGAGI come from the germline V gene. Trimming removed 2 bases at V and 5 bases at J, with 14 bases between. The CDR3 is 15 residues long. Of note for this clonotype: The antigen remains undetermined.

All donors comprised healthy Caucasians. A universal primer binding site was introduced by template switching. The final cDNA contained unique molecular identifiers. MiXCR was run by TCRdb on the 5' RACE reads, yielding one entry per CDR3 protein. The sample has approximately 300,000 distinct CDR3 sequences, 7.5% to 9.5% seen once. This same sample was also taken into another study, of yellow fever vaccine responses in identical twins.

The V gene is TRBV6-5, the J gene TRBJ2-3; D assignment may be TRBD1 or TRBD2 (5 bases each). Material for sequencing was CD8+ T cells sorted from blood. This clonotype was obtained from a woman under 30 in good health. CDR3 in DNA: TGTGCCAGCAGTTACCCCGGGGCCGCGCTAGATACGCAGTATTTT. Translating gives CASSYPGAALDTQYF.